The following is a T cell receptor (beta chain) sequence with its context. No antigen is known for it. This CDR3 is 14 amino acids long. CDR1 is LNHDA and CDR2 is SQIVND in the germline V gene (reference sequence). The ends lost 3 bases at V and 2 bases at J; junction bases unmatched: 0. The sample is drawn from a study of graft-versus-host responses after intestinal transplantation. The overall study: In this cohort, recipients had multivisceral, liver-intestinal, or isolated intestinal transplants.

Here immunoSEQ multiplex PCR was the method, and the copy in TCRdb shows in-frame clones only, minus some. The table shows roughly 120,000 clones, with about 92% occurring only once. Points from the study as a whole: Clonal ratios of graft-versus-host to host-versus-graft in allografts were high for patients exhibiting graft-donor T cell macrochimerism. Maximum circulating GvH clone levels tracked with early post-transplant HvG decreases. Recipient marrow contained GvH clones, some of which appeared first in ileum or blood.

The chain joins TRBV19 to TRBJ2-7, with 11 bases aligning to TRBD2. The clonotype was recovered from a human donor who was the organ donor for an intestinal transplant. This material consisted of unstimulated CD8+ T cells sorted from spleen or lymph node cells, taken before transplant. CDR3 bases: TGTGCCAGTAGTATGACTAGCGGGGCCTACGAGCAGTACTTC. This sequence encodes CASSMTSGAYEQYF.